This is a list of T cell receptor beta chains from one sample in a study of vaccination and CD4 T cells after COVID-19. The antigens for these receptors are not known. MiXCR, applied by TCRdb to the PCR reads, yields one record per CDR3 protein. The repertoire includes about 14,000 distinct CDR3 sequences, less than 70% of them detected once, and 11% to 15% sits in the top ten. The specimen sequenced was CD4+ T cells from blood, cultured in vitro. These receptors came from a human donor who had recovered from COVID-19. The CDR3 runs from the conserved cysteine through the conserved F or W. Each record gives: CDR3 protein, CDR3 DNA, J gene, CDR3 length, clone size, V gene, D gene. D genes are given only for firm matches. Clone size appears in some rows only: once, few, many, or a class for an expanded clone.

CASSYSTVSGNTIYF | TGTGCCAGCAGTTACTCGACTGTCTCTGGAAACACCATATATTTT | TRBJ1-3 | 15 | few | TRBV6-5 | NA
CSARGLASRYEQYF | TGCAGTGCTAGAGGACTAGCGTCGAGGTATGAGCAGTACTTC | TRBJ2-7 | 14 | few | TRBV20-1 | TRBD2
CASSFSTNTGELFF | TGTGCCAGCAGTTTTAGTACGAACACCGGGGAGCTGTTTTTT | TRBJ2-2 | 14 | few | TRBV12-3/TRBV12-4 | NA
CASSIETGNYGYTF | TGTGCCAGTAGTATCGAGACAGGGAACTATGGCTACACCTTC | TRBJ1-2 | 14 | few | TRBV19 | TRBD1
CASSEGGTDYGYTF | TGTGCCAGCAGTGAAGGGGGAACGGACTATGGCTACACCTTC | TRBJ1-2 | 14 | few | TRBV6-1 | NA
CASSIRGPSLSNQPQHF | TGTGCCAGTAGTATCCGGGGACCTTCTCTTAGCAATCAGCCCCAGCATTTT | TRBJ1-5 | 17 | NA | TRBV19 | NA
CASSVQKTGWGYEQYF | TGTGCCAGCAGCGTTCAAAAGACAGGTTGGGGCTACGAGCAGTACTTC | TRBJ2-7 | 16 | NA | TRBV7-2 | NA
CAWSGDSYEQYF | TGTGCCTGGAGTGGGGACAGCTACGAGCAGTACTTC | TRBJ2-7 | 12 | NA | TRBV30 | TRBD1
CSARVTGLLDTQYF | TGCAGTGCTAGAGTAACAGGGCTTTTGGATACGCAGTATTTT | TRBJ2-3 | 14 | once | TRBV20-1 | NA
CAWSVLARTGELFF | TGTGCCTGGAGTGTACTCGCTAGGACCGGGGAGCTGTTTTTT | TRBJ2-2 | 14 | once | TRBV30 | NA
CASSEGNGELFF | TGTGCCAGCAGCGAGGGGAACGGGGAGCTGTTTTTT | TRBJ2-2 | 12 | few | TRBV21-1 | NA
CASSYGGRGTDTQYF | TGTGCCAGCAGTTACGGCGGGAGGGGCACAGATACGCAGTATTTT | TRBJ2-3 | 15 | NA | TRBV6-5 | TRBD2
CSARDGERKTSTDTQYF | TGCAGTGCTAGAGATGGCGAGAGGAAAACTAGCACAGATACGCAGTATTTT | TRBJ2-3 | 17 | NA | TRBV20-1 | NA
CASSPGDKGTTSPLHF | TGCGCCAGCAGCCCGGGGGACAAGGGGACGACTTCACCCCTCCACTTT | TRBJ1-6 | 16 | NA | TRBV5-1 | NA
CASGLPTRHRTSGGEQFF | TGTGCTAGTGGTTTGCCCACCCGGCATCGGACTAGCGGGGGTGAGCAGTTCTTC | TRBJ2-1 | 18 | NA | TRBV12-5 | TRBD2
CASSTDRVNEQFF | TGTGCCAGCAGCACCGACAGGGTCAATGAGCAGTTCTTC | TRBJ2-1 | 13 | NA | TRBV11-2 | TRBD1
CASSLTALNYGYTF | TGTGCCAGCAGTTTAACTGCTCTTAACTATGGCTACACCTTC | TRBJ1-2 | 14 | NA | TRBV27 | NA
CASRTAGNTIYF | TGTGCCAGCAGGACAGCCGGAAACACCATATATTTT | TRBJ1-3 | 12 | NA | TRBV28 | NA
CASSYWTDNQPQHF | TGTGCCAGCAGTTACTGGACAGACAATCAGCCCCAGCATTTT | TRBJ1-5 | 14 | NA | TRBV6-5 | NA
CASSISREYEQYF | TGTGCCAGTAGTATCTCCAGGGAGTACGAGCAGTACTTC | TRBJ2-7 | 13 | NA | TRBV19 | NA
CASRTTGPYEQYF | TGTGCCAGCAGAACCACTGGGCCCTACGAGCAGTACTTC | TRBJ2-7 | 13 | few | TRBV6-2/TRBV6-3 | NA
CSARGLWAKETQYF | TGCAGTGCTAGAGGGCTCTGGGCCAAAGAGACCCAGTACTTC | TRBJ2-5 | 14 | NA | TRBV20-1 | NA
CASSTTGGASWNQPQHF | TGTGCCAGCAGTACAACGGGTGGAGCGTCGTGGAATCAGCCCCAGCATTTT | TRBJ1-5 | 17 | NA | TRBV12-3/TRBV12-4 | NA
CASSSSAALNGTEAFF | TGTGCCAGTAGTAGTTCCGCCGCGCTTAATGGGACTGAAGCTTTCTTT | TRBJ1-1 | 16 | NA | TRBV19 | NA
CSASRPRDSDYGYTF | TGCAGTGCTAGCCGACCCAGGGACAGCGATTATGGCTACACCTTC | TRBJ1-2 | 15 | NA | TRBV20-1 | TRBD1
CATSRGNRGEKLFF | TGTGCCACCAGCAGAGGCAACAGGGGAGAAAAACTGTTTTTT | TRBJ1-4 | 14 | few | TRBV15 | TRBD1
CASSHDFDKEQFF | TGTGCCAGCAGTCATGACTTTGACAAGGAGCAGTTCTTC | TRBJ2-1 | 13 | NA | TRBV6-1 | NA
CATSDLINGYTF | TGTGCCACCAGTGATTTGATCAATGGCTACACCTTC | TRBJ1-2 | 12 | NA | TRBV24-1 | NA
CASSLGQDSSYEQYF | TGTGCCAGCAGCTTGGGACAGGATAGCTCCTACGAGCAGTACTTC | TRBJ2-7 | 15 | NA | TRBV5-4 | NA
CASSQLTGTPRYTF | TGTGCCAGCAGCCAATTGACAGGGACCCCTCGCTACACCTTC | TRBJ1-2 | 14 | NA | TRBV11-2 | TRBD1
CASSFGSQETQYF | TGTGCCAGCAGCTTCGGGAGCCAAGAGACCCAGTACTTC | TRBJ2-5 | 13 | few | TRBV6-1 | NA
CSASGSREQYF | TGCAGTGCTAGCGGGAGCAGGGAGCAGTACTTC | TRBJ2-7 | 11 | few | TRBV20-1 | NA
CASSVWTSGRNNEQFF | TGCGCCAGCAGCGTGTGGACTAGCGGGAGGAACAATGAGCAGTTCTTC | TRBJ2-1 | 16 | NA | TRBV5-1 | TRBD2
CASSRPGTGVWEQYF | TGTGCCAGTAGCCGCCCCGGGACAGGGGTGTGGGAGCAGTACTTC | TRBJ2-7 | 15 | NA | TRBV19 | TRBD1
CASRTIVGTEAFF | TGTGCCAGCAGAACTATAGTGGGCACTGAAGCTTTCTTT | TRBJ1-1 | 13 | NA | TRBV28 | NA
CASSEARRMGYTF | TGTGCCAGCAGTGAAGCCCGGAGAATGGGCTACACCTTC | TRBJ1-2 | 13 | few | TRBV6-1 | NA
CASGPDNTDTQYF | TGTGCTAGTGGTCCCGATAACACAGATACGCAGTATTTT | TRBJ2-3 | 13 | few | TRBV12-5 | NA
CASSLSATYGYTF | TGTGCCAGCAGTTTATCGGCCACCTATGGCTACACCTTC | TRBJ1-2 | 13 | few | TRBV28 | NA
CASGTDTNYGYTF | TGTGCCAGCGGGACTGATACTAACTATGGCTACACCTTC | TRBJ1-2 | 13 | few | TRBV7-8 | NA
CSAKGAGNTGELFF | TGCAGTGCTAAGGGGGCAGGGAACACCGGGGAGCTGTTTTTT | TRBJ2-2 | 14 | NA | TRBV20-1 | TRBD1
CASSLRKHQETQYF | TGTGCCAGCAGTCTCCGGAAGCACCAAGAGACCCAGTACTTC | TRBJ2-5 | 14 | NA | TRBV27 | NA
CASTKNPTSVGETQYF | TGTGCCAGCACCAAAAACCCGACTAGCGTGGGAGAGACCCAGTACTTC | TRBJ2-5 | 16 | NA | TRBV19 | TRBD2
CASSIVPGDRETQYF | TGTGCCAGTAGTATAGTACCCGGGGATAGGGAGACCCAGTACTTC | TRBJ2-5 | 15 | few | TRBV19 | NA
CASSPRGLAGQKQYF | TGTGCCAGCAGTCCCCGGGGGCTAGCGGGCCAGAAGCAGTATTTT | TRBJ2-3 | 15 | few | TRBV27 | TRBD2
CANILSPGLAGTNYNEQFF | TGTGCCAACATACTTTCCCCGGGACTAGCGGGCACTAACTACAATGAGCAGTTCTTC | TRBJ2-1 | 19 | NA | TRBV28 | TRBD2
CASSQIGQGGGYEQYF | TGCGCCAGCAGCCAAATAGGACAGGGCGGGGGTTACGAGCAGTACTTC | TRBJ2-7 | 16 | NA | TRBV4-3 | NA
CSANSRERGNYEQYF | TGCAGTGCCAACTCTCGGGAGAGGGGTAACTACGAGCAGTACTTC | TRBJ2-7 | 15 | NA | TRBV20-1 | NA
CATSDLGQGREFYNSPLHF | TGTGCCACCAGTGATTTAGGACAGGGGCGCGAATTCTATAATTCACCCCTCCACTTT | TRBJ1-6 | 19 | NA | TRBV24-1 | TRBD1
CASSSGTGIGETQYF | TGTGCTAGCAGCTCCGGGACAGGGATCGGGGAGACCCAGTACTTC | TRBJ2-5 | 15 | few | TRBV7-7 | TRBD1
CSARVVAGAIGELFF | TGCAGTGCTAGGGTAGTAGCGGGAGCGATCGGGGAGCTGTTTTTT | TRBJ2-2 | 15 | NA | TRBV20-1 | TRBD2
CATSRDAGNTEAFF | TGTGCCACCAGCAGAGATGCAGGGAACACTGAAGCTTTCTTT | TRBJ1-1 | 14 | few | TRBV15 | NA
CASSLAQPSEYGYTF | TGTGCCAGCAGCTTAGCGCAACCGTCGGAGTATGGCTACACCTTC | TRBJ1-2 | 15 | NA | TRBV7-9 | NA
CASSLGTASAEAFF | TGTGCCAGCAGCTTAGGGACAGCGAGCGCTGAAGCTTTCTTT | TRBJ1-1 | 14 | once | TRBV7-3 | TRBD1
CASSMETVSNQPQHF | TGTGCCAGTAGTATGGAGACGGTAAGCAATCAGCCCCAGCATTTT | TRBJ1-5 | 15 | once | TRBV19 | NA
CSAPGTLYEQYF | TGCAGTGCTCCCGGGACACTCTACGAGCAGTACTTC | TRBJ2-7 | 12 | NA | TRBV20-1 | NA
CASSWRRAGELFF | TGTGCCAGCAGCTGGCGGCGGGCCGGGGAGCTGTTTTTT | TRBJ2-2 | 13 | once | TRBV5-6 | NA
CSVGTEQPQHF | TGCAGCGTTGGTACAGAACAGCCCCAGCATTTT | TRBJ1-5 | 11 | NA | TRBV29-1 | NA
CASRKGDRMNTEAFF | TGTGCCAGCAGGAAGGGAGACAGGATGAACACTGAAGCTTTCTTT | TRBJ1-1 | 15 | NA | TRBV12-3/TRBV12-4 | NA
CASSGGIAGAAYNEQFF | TGTGCCAGCAGTGGGGGGATAGCGGGAGCCGCCTACAATGAGCAGTTCTTC | TRBJ2-1 | 17 | few | TRBV6-1 | TRBD2
CASSLSPFLTSGRRGTDTQYF | TGTGCCAGCAGTTTATCCCCCTTTTTGACTAGCGGGAGAAGAGGCACAGATACGCAGTATTTT | TRBJ2-3 | 21 | NA | TRBV27 | TRBD2